A single sample is the source of the 12 T cell receptor beta chains below, sequenced in a study of T cells in Graves' hyperthyroidism and ophthalmopathy (dated by TCRdb to the late 2010s). Libraries were built with multiplex PCR. TCRdb shows the sequencer as Illumina HiSeq 2000. Amplification of TCR beta CDR3 regions was carried out from RNA transcripts. For the first round of RT-PCR on the TCR CDR3, the HTBI primer set was used together with the Qiagen OneStep RT-PCR kit. TCRdb itself trimmed the public reads at Q25 with fastp, ran MiXCR and retained productive beta chains. Rows are combined by CDR3 protein, so each entry shows the most common genes and DNA. This sample lists hundreds of thousands of distinct CDR3 sequences; less than 15% were detected once. The ten largest make up 10% to 13% of the sample. Sequenced sample: blood. The receptors here all came from a young woman with Graves' hyperthyroidism.

There are many counts of this clonotype. The rearrangement uses TRBV7-2 and TRBJ2-2; 11 bases align to TRBD2. The CDR3 contains 15 residues. Germline assignment: CDR1 SGHTA and CDR2 FQGNSA. Trimming removed 6 bases from V and 4 bases from J; junction bases left unmatched: 4. CDR3 bases: TGTGCCAGCAGGGATAGCGGGAGGGCCACCGGGGAGCTGTTTTTT. Its translation: CASRDSGRATGELFF.

This clonotype came up a few times. The V gene is TRBV15, the J gene TRBJ1-2, with D perhaps TRBD1 (6 bases). The germline V and J ends were trimmed by 1 base and 4 bases, with 16 bases remaining between them. Germline V lookup: CDR1 LNHNV, CDR2 YYDKDF (reference sequence). This CDR3 is built from 16 residues. The CDR3 protein is CATSRGFFRDTYGYTF. The CDR3 DNA follows: TGTGCCACCAGCAGAGGCTTTTTTAGGGACACCTATGGCTACACCTTC.

With regard to this clonotype: With a much larger clone just one base away, this may be a read error. V usage is TRBV7-9 and J usage is TRBJ1-1; 10 positions agree with TRBD1. Germline V gene sequence: CDR1 SEHNR, CDR2 FQNEAQ (reference sequence). This CDR3 comprises 16 residues. CDR3 loop: CASSFRQGATGTGAFF. The CDR3 nucleotides are TGTGCCAGCAGCTTCCGACAGGGGGCGACGGGTACTGGAGCTTTCTTT.

This clonotype showed up many times. The rearrangement joins TRBV27 to TRBJ2-7, with D maybe TRBD1 (5 bases). Per the germline V gene, CDR1 is MNHEY and CDR2 is SMNVEV (reference sequence). The CDR3 is 13 residues long. V lost 2 bases and J 5 bases, leaving 10 bases between the germline ends. CDR3 sequence: CASSLKGKHEQYF. CDR3 coding DNA: TGTGCCAGCAGTTTAAAGGGGAAGCACGAGCAGTACTTC.

This clonotype was counted ten times or more. The genes are TRBV24-1 and TRBJ2-1; D gene ambiguous. This CDR3 has 15 residues. Trimming left V 3 bases short and J 3 bases short, with 11 bases between. The germline gives CDR1 KGHDR, CDR2 SFDVKD. The CDR3, as DNA: TGTGCCACCAGTGATGGTGGGCTAGACTACAATGAGCAGTTCTTC. As protein: CATSDGGLDYNEQFF.

The chain carries TRBV6-1 and TRBJ2-7, with TRBD1 identical over 7 bases. With 6 bases clipped from V and 5 bases from J, the junction kept 7 bases outside the gene matches. There are 13 residues in the CDR3. CDR1 is MNHNS, CDR2 SASEGT, per germline. The CDR3 is CASSPDRTNEQYF. The CDR3 DNA reads as TGTGCCAGCAGCCCGGACAGGACCAACGAGCAGTACTTC.

About this clonotype itself: Possible read error: a much larger clone is one base away. The rearrangement uses TRBV10-3 and TRBJ2-7; 7 nucleotides agree with TRBD1. Germline assignment: CDR1 ENHRY and CDR2 SYGVKD. The CDR3 has 13 residues. CDR3 protein: CAINESTGVGQYF. CDR3 nucleotides: TGTGCCATCAATGAGTCAACAGGGGTTGGGCAGTACTTC.

There are many counts of this clonotype. V and J are TRBV3-1 and TRBJ2-1; D remains unclear. CDR3 length: 17 residues. Trimming took off 0 bases at V and 2 bases at J, with 14 bases between the two ends. CDR1 is LGHDT, CDR2 YNNKEL, per germline (reference sequence). The CDR3, as DNA: TGTGCCAGCAGCCAAGACAACGGGTTCTCCGCCTACAATGAGCAGTTCTTC. Its translation: CASSQDNGFSAYNEQFF.

In this sample, this clonotype turned up a few times. This rearrangement joins TRBV29-1 to TRBJ2-5, with 7 bases matching TRBD2. CDR1 and CDR2 from the germline V gene are SQVTM and ANQGSEA. V shed 6 bases, J shed 7 bases, and the junction held 11 bases outside the gene matches. The CDR3 runs to 13 residues. In DNA form, the CDR3 reads TGCAGCGTAGTGGACTCCTCGGGGGGGACCCAGTACTTC. Translation: CSVVDSSGGTQYF.

This clonotype was recorded many times. The J gene is TRBJ2-5, the V gene TRBV18; no firm D call. Trimming took off 4 bases at V and 4 bases at J, with 10 bases between the two ends. The CDR3 contains 13 residues. Looked up from germline, CDR1 is KGHSH and CDR2 is LQKENI. This CDR3 reads CASSQNVGETQYF. CDR3 nucleotide sequence: TGTGCCAGCTCACAAAACGTAGGAGAGACCCAGTACTTC.

This clonotype turned up a few times. This sequence joins TRBV6-1 and TRBJ1-2; TRBD1 agrees at 11 bases. This CDR3 region has 14 residues. V trimming: 5 bases; J trimming: 6 bases; junction bases outside the gene matches: 5. Germline V gene lookup returns CDR1 MNHNS and CDR2 SASEGT. The CDR3 DNA follows: TGTGCCAGCAGTTCCCCGGACAGGGGGCATGGCTACACCTTC. Encoded protein: CASSSPDRGHGYTF.

This clonotype was detected ten times or more. The chain uses TRBV6-1 and TRBJ2-7; D may be TRBD1 or TRBD2 (5 bases each). Germline-derived CDR1 and CDR2 are MNHNS and SASEGT. The CDR3 is made up of 16 amino acids. Deletions cut 5 bases from V and 5 bases from J, with 22 bases between. CDR3 DNA: TGTGCCAGCAGTCACCGCTCGGGGACCTTGCCTGACGAGCAGTACTTC. Translated, it gives CASSHRSGTLPDEQYF.